A single sample is the source of the 13 T cell receptor beta chains below, sequenced in a study of TIL therapy for anti-PD-1-resistant metastatic lung cancer. The time point is: pre-treatment sample, taken before nivolumab and TIL therapy. The libraries were made with immunoSEQ v3. Data came from immunoSEQ multiplex PCR; TCRdb stores just in-frame clones and leaves some out. The sample lists about 21,000 clones, 78% occurring once. This specimen was blood, taken at baseline. These receptors originate from a person aged 25 to 79 with non-small cell lung cancer.

The chain couples TRBV11-3 to TRBJ2-1, with unresolved D. Per germline, CDR1 SGHNT and CDR2 YENEEA. The V end was cut by 3 bases, the J end by 7 bases, with 13 bases between. The CDR3 runs 14 residues. For the CDR3, the DNA is TGTGCCAGCAGCTTCGACGAGAATGCGAATGAGCAGTTCTTC. It translates to CASSFDENANEQFF.

V gene TRBV10-3 combines with J gene TRBJ2-7; D might be TRBD2 (6 bases). CDR3 length: 16 amino acids. Germline loops: CDR1 ENHRY, CDR2 SYGVKD. V lost 0 bases to trimming and J lost 2 bases, with 14 bases between them. CDR3 amino acids: CAISESPASVTYEQYF. In DNA form, the CDR3 reads TGTGCCATCAGTGAGTCCCCGGCTAGCGTGACCTACGAGCAGTACTTC.

The chain employs TRBV15 and TRBJ2-1; TRBD2 matches at 7 bases. The CDR3 spans 15 residues. Germline-derived CDR1 and CDR2 are LNHNV and YYDKDF (reference sequence). The junction had 3 bases not matched to a gene; V was cut back by 1 base and J by 3 bases. The CDR3 nucleotides are TGTGCCACCAGCAGAGTGGGGGGGAACTACAATGAGCAGTTCTTC. It is translated as CATSRVGGNYNEQFF.

This chain joins TRBV7-8 and TRBJ2-5; 8 bases are shared with TRBD2. This CDR3 is built from 15 residues. Germline V gene data show CDR1 as SGHVS and CDR2 as FQNEAQ. Trimming at V came to 6 bases and at J to 1 base, leaving 7 bases not matched to a gene. The DNA for the CDR3 is TGTGCCAGCAGACACTTTAGCGGGACCCAAGAGACCCAGTACTTC. Its translation is CASRHFSGTQETQYF.

This rearrangement joins TRBV7-6 to TRBJ2-1, with TRBD2 matching over 9 bases. This CDR3 is 19 amino acids long. The germline gives CDR1 SGHVS, CDR2 FNYEAQ. V shed 4 bases, J shed 4 bases, and the junction held 17 bases outside the gene matches. The CDR3 DNA reads as TGTGCCAGCAGCTCCCGTACGGGGGGAGCGGGAGGCCTTTACAATGAGCAGTTCTTC. Translation gives CASSSRTGGAGGLYNEQFF.

The CDR3 is CASSPGYTQYF. The DNA for the CDR3 is TGTGCCAGTAGCCCCGGGTATACGCAGTATTTT. The rearrangement uses TRBV19 and TRBJ2-3; the D is unclear. The CDR3 is made up of 11 amino acids. The germline gives CDR1 LNHDA, CDR2 SQIVND (reference sequence). V was trimmed by 6 bases and J by 7 bases, leaving 8 bases between them.

The V gene is TRBV7-2, the J gene TRBJ2-1; 8 nucleotides line up with TRBD2. CDR1 is SGHTA, CDR2 FQGNSA, per germline. The CDR3 runs 15 residues. Unmatched junction bases numbered 9, after V lost 4 bases and J lost 7 bases. CDR3 loop: CASSSSGGSSNEQFF. The DNA for the CDR3 is TGTGCCAGCAGCTCGAGCGGGGGCTCCTCAAATGAGCAGTTCTTC. Drawing the rest from reference TRBV7-2 and TRBJ2-1, the complete variable domain is GAGVSQSPSNKVTEKGKDVELRCDPISGHTALYWYRQSLGQGLEFLIYFQGNSAPDKSGLPSDRFSAERTGGSVSTLTIQRTQQEDSAVYLCASSSSGGSSNEQFFGPGTRLTVL.

This clone was observed a few times. The sample contains more than one DNA sequence encoding this CDR3. The chain links TRBV19 to TRBJ2-7; 10 nucleotides match TRBD2. Germline loops: CDR1 LNHDA, CDR2 SQIVND (reference sequence). J gave up 2 bases and V 2 bases, and 3 bases lay outside the gene matches. The CDR3 length is 15 residues. CDR3 protein: CASSIQGTSAYEQYF. Written as DNA, the CDR3 is TGTGCCAGTAGTATACAAGGGACTAGCGCCTACGAGCAGTACTTC.

Only a few counts were recorded for this clone. V is TRBV27 and J is TRBJ2-5; 8 bases map to TRBD2. Germline values: CDR1 MNHEY, CDR2 SMNVEV (reference sequence). The CDR3 totals 14 residues. After removal of 5 bases from V and 11 bases from J, the junction contained 13 bases not matched to a gene. CDR3: CASSPLAVGSAQYF. The DNA for the CDR3 is TGTGCCAGCAGTCCACTAGCGGTGGGGTCGGCACAGTACTTC.

This clone was seen just once. The chain uses TRBV25-1 and TRBJ1-2; D uncertain. Looked up from germline, CDR1 is MGHDK and CDR2 is SYGVNS. Trimming took 4 bases from V and 2 from J, leaving 2 bases between them. This CDR3 comprises 11 residues. CDR3 region: CASSGNYGYTF. Written as DNA, the CDR3 is TGTGCCAGCAGTGGGAACTATGGCTACACCTTC.

The chain joins TRBV4-2 to TRBJ1-3; tentative D call: TRBD1 (5 bases). The CDR3 totals 19 residues. Germline CDR1 reads LGHNA; CDR2 reads YNFKEQ. Trimming took off 5 bases at V and 0 bases at J, with 23 bases between the two ends. The CDR3: CASSFWVQGAGLSGNTIYF. As DNA, the CDR3 is TGTGCCAGCAGCTTCTGGGTCCAGGGAGCAGGCCTCTCTGGAAACACCATATATTTT.

The V and J genes are TRBV30 and TRBJ1-4; no reliable D call. Germline CDR1 is GTSNPN and CDR2 is SVGIG (reference sequence). The V and J ends lost 3 bases and 0 bases respectively, with 2 bases between them. The CDR3 loop spans 12 amino acids. The CDR3 DNA reads as TGTGCCTGGAGCGCAACTAATGAAAAACTGTTTTTT. It encodes CAWSATNEKLFF.

This clone was observed a single time. The chain couples TRBV4-3 to TRBJ2-1; no firm D call. This CDR3 spans 13 amino acids. Germline assignment: CDR1 LGHNA and CDR2 YSLEER. V lost 0 bases and J lost 9, with 9 bases in between. For the CDR3, the DNA is TGCGCCAGCAGCCAAGATTATGGGATTGAGCAGTTCTTC. Protein sequence: CASSQDYGIEQFF.